Listed here are 9 T cell receptor beta chains from one sample, sequenced in a study of T cell clones after liver transplantation. Assay: immunoSEQ multiplex PCR; the TCRdb copy retains only in-frame clones and omits some. Here the sample spans about 68,000 clones, 80% to 95% being singletons. This specimen consisted of CD4+ T cells from blood, obtained about 27 months after liver transplant. The source of these receptors is a human patient who received a liver transplant. Part of the T cell pool may stem from the graft donor.

The chain joins TRBV30 to TRBJ2-7, with 12 bases that match TRBD1. V gave up 3 bases and J gave up 7 bases; unmatched junction bases: 4. The CDR3 sequence is 13 residues long. Germline loops: CDR1 GTSNPN, CDR2 SVGIG (reference sequence). The DNA for the CDR3 is TGTGCCTGGAGGAAGGGACAGGGGGCGGAGCAGTACTTC. Translated, it gives CAWRKGQGAEQYF.

The V gene is TRBV29-1, the J gene TRBJ2-7, with D unclear. This CDR3 is 12 amino acids long. Germline values: CDR1 SQVTM, CDR2 ANQGSEA. V was clipped by 0 bases and J by 3 bases, with 6 bases between them. In nucleotides, the CDR3 is TGCAGCGTTGAAGAGTCAGGCTACGAGCAGTACTTC. Translation: CSVEESGYEQYF.

V usage is TRBV5-4 and J usage is TRBJ2-1; TRBD2 agrees at 12 bases. V was pared by 3 bases and J by 7 bases, with 2 bases of the junction left unmatched. CDR3 length: 14 residues. Germline CDR1 and CDR2: SGHNT and YYREEE (reference sequence). This chain's CDR3 is CASSSGLAGNEQFF. The CDR3 DNA is TGTGCCAGCAGCTCGGGACTAGCGGGTAATGAGCAGTTCTTC.

CDR3 region: CASSLALGGNEQFF. The CDR3 nucleotides are TGTGCCAGCAGCTTAGCCCTAGGGGGCAATGAGCAGTTCTTC. The chain employs TRBV7-8 and TRBJ2-1; D may be TRBD1 (6 bases). This CDR3 has 14 amino acids. CDR1 and CDR2 from the germline V gene are SGHVS and FQNEAQ. V shed 0 bases and J shed 6 bases, with 9 bases lying between them.

The chain uses TRBV28 and TRBJ2-5, with 9 nucleotides matching TRBD1. The DNA end lines up better with TRBJ2-7; the J call may be wrong. The V gene's germline CDR1 is MDHEN and CDR2 SYDVKM. The CDR3 extends over 13 amino acids. The chain's CDR3 is CASRRTGAYEQYF. CDR3 bases: TGTGCCAGCAGGCGGACAGGGGCCTACGAGCAGTACTTC.

V usage is TRBV28 and J usage is TRBJ2-3, with D tentatively TRBD2 (6 bases). The CDR3 sequence is 16 residues long. The germline gives CDR1 MDHEN, CDR2 SYDVKM. Deletions cut 3 bases from V and 1 base from J, with 14 bases between. This chain's CDR3 is CASSLAGFGGTDTQYF. The DNA for the CDR3 is TGTGCCAGCAGTTTGGCGGGGTTTGGTGGCACAGATACGCAGTATTTT. Complete variable domain (other parts from reference TRBV28 and TRBJ2-3): DVKVTQSSRYLVKRTGEKVFLECVQDMDHENMFWYRQDPGLGLRLIYFSYDVKMKEKGDIPEGYSVSREKKERFSLILESASTNQTSMYLCASSLAGFGGTDTQYFGPGTRLTVL.

The rearrangement links TRBV11-3 to TRBJ2-7; the D call may be TRBD1 or TRBD2 (5 bases each). This CDR3 is 14 amino acids long. CDR1 SGHNT and CDR2 YENEEA come from the germline V gene. V lost 3 bases and J lost 3, with 12 bases in between. The CDR3 sequence: CASSFQGESYEQYF. The CDR3 bases are TGTGCCAGCAGCTTTCAAGGGGAGAGCTACGAGCAGTACTTC.

The chain couples TRBV6-1 to TRBJ2-1; D not resolved. The V end was cut by 8 bases, the J end by 7 bases, with 15 bases between. Germline assignment: CDR1 MNHNS and CDR2 SASEGT. This CDR3 is built from 13 residues. The CDR3: CASFRKVRNEQFF. The CDR3, as DNA: TGTGCCAGCTTCCGGAAGGTCCGGAATGAGCAGTTCTTC.

This clone was seen once. The J gene is TRBJ1-6, the V gene TRBV5-4; D not certain. The V gene's germline CDR1 is SGHNT and CDR2 YYREEE (reference sequence). The ends were cut back, 0 bases at V and 6 bases at J, with 4 bases in the middle. The length of the CDR3 is 13 residues. In DNA form, the CDR3 reads TGTGCCAGCAGCTTGGGGCTTAATTCACCCCTCCACTTT. It codes for CASSLGLNSPLHF. Variable domain in full (rest from reference TRBV5-4 and TRBJ1-6): ETGVTQSPTHLIKTRGQQVTLRCSSQSGHNTVSWYQQALGQGPQFIFQYYREEENGRGNFPPRFSGLQFPNYSSELNVNALELDDSALYLCASSLGLNSPLHFGNGTRLTVT.